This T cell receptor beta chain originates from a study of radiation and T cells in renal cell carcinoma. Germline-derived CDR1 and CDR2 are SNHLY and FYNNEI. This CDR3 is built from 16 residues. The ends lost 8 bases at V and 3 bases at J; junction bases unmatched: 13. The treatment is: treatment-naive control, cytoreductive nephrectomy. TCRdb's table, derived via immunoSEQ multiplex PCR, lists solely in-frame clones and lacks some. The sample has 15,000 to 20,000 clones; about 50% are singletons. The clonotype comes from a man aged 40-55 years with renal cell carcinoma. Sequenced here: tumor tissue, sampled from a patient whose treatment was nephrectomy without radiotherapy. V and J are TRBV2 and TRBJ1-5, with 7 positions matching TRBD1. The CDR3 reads CASRGQPNSHNQPQHF. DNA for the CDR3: TGTGCCAGCCGGGGACAGCCCAATAGCCACAATCAGCCCCAGCATTTT.